Listed below are T cell receptor beta chains from one sample, sequenced in a study of response to subunit inactivated influenza vaccine. TCRdb analysed the RT-PCR reads with MiXCR anew, one entry per CDR3 protein. The sample contains 150,000 to 200,000 distinct CDR3 sequences, more than 10% of which appear only once. These same records also appear under a second study, on T cells expressing NK-cell markers.

This specimen consisted of CD8+ T cells sorted from PBMCs, obtained 11 to 12 days after vaccination. The receptors originated from a man in his fifties or sixties who received an inactivated influenza vaccine. The CDR3 runs from the conserved cysteine through the conserved F or W. D genes are given only for firm matches. Expanded clones are given a class, and other clones once, few, many or no size at all.

clone size | J gene | D gene | V gene | CDR3 DNA | CDR3 protein
few | TRBJ1-4 | - | TRBV12-3/TRBV12-4 | TGTGCCAGCAGTTTCTGGGGGCTTAATGAAAAACTGTTTTTT | CASSFWGLNEKLFF
few | TRBJ2-7 | - | TRBV28 | TGTGCCAGCAGTTTATCTATGACTGCCTGGGACCTCTACGAGCAGTACTTC | CASSLSMTAWDLYEQYF
- | TRBJ1-2 | TRBD1 | TRBV2 | TGTGCCAGCAGTCCGACCCAGGGGACAGCAAACTATGGCTACACCTTC | CASSPTQGTANYGYTF
few | TRBJ2-1 | TRBD2 | TRBV25-1 | TGTGCCAGCAGTGACCAGCGGGAGGGCCGGGGTGAGCAGTTCTTC | CASSDQREGRGEQFF
few | TRBJ2-7 | TRBD1 | TRBV11-2 | TGTGCCAGCAGCTTAGTTTCGGGACAGGACTACGAGCAGTACTTC | CASSLVSGQDYEQYF
- | TRBJ1-2 | - | TRBV4-3 | TGCGCCAGCAGCCCCTCCTACAAGATTCAGGGGAACTATGGCTACACCTTC | CASSPSYKIQGNYGYTF
few | TRBJ1-1 | - | TRBV4-3 | TGCGCCAGCAGCCCTACCGAAACAGTGAACACTGAAGCTTTCTTT | CASSPTETVNTEAFF
few | TRBJ1-2 | - | TRBV7-9 | TGTGCCAGCAGCTCCATACCACGGAATGGCTACACCTTC | CASSSIPRNGYTF
- | TRBJ2-3 | - | TRBV15 | TGTGCCACCAGCAGGTCACAGAGTAGCACAGATACGCAGTATTTT | CATSRSQSSTDTQYF
- | TRBJ2-7 | - | TRBV15 | TGTGCCACCAGCAGAAGGACGGTATCCGAGCAGTACTTC | CATSRRTVSEQYF
- | TRBJ2-1 | - | TRBV20-1 | TGCAGTGCTAGAGATGTAGGGTCCTACAATGAGCAGTTCTTC | CSARDVGSYNEQFF
few | TRBJ2-1 | - | TRBV9 | TGTGCCAGCAGCGTAGCCTTAGGGGGTGAGCAGTTCTTC | CASSVALGGEQFF
- | TRBJ2-7 | TRBD1 | TRBV20-1 | TGCAGTGCTAGTGGGGACAGGGGGATCTACGAGCAGTACTTC | CSASGDRGIYEQYF
- | TRBJ2-3 | - | TRBV29-1 | TGCAGCAAAAAGGAGTTCACAGATACGCAGTATTTT | CSKKEFTDTQYF
- | TRBJ2-2 | - | TRBV12-3/TRBV12-4 | TGTGCCAGCACCATACTACCTATTGCCGGGGAGCTGTTTTTT | CASTILPIAGELFF
few | TRBJ1-2 | - | TRBV15 | TGTGCCACCGAGGGAGGGGCCGGCTACACCTTC | CATEGGAGYTF
few | TRBJ1-2 | - | TRBV12-3/TRBV12-4 | TGTGCCAGCAGCCGACAGCCAAGTAACTATGGCTACACCTTC | CASSRQPSNYGYTF
- | TRBJ2-7 | TRBD2 | TRBV5-1 | TGCGCCAGCAGCTTGGGGATCCGGACTAGGGGCTCCTACGAGCAGTACTTC | CASSLGIRTRGSYEQYF
few | TRBJ2-1 | - | TRBV3-1 | TGTGCCAGCAGCCAAGATTTAGGGAACAATGAGCAGTTCTTC | CASSQDLGNNEQFF
few | TRBJ2-7 | - | TRBV20-1 | TGCAGTGCGAGGGAGCCGAACTCCTACGAGCAGTACTTC | CSAREPNSYEQYF
few | TRBJ2-1 | TRBD2 | TRBV6-5 | TGTGCCAGCTTTAGCGGGAATGAGCAGTTCTTC | CASFSGNEQFF
- | TRBJ2-3 | - | TRBV10-3 | TGTGCCATCAGTCCCCTGGACTGGGCGACTAGCACAGATACGCAGTATTTT | CAISPLDWATSTDTQYF
many | TRBJ2-1 | - | TRBV4-3 | TGCGCCAGCAGCCACCGCGGTGAGCAGTTCTTC | CASSHRGEQFF
- | TRBJ2-7 | - | TRBV20-1 | TGCAGTGCTGGTCCGGGACTCCCCTACGAGCAGTACTTC | CSAGPGLPYEQYF
- | TRBJ2-7 | - | TRBV20-1 | TGCAGTGCTAGAGGCGAATCCTACGAGCAGTACTTC | CSARGESYEQYF
few | TRBJ2-2 | TRBD2 | TRBV7-6 | TGTGCCAGCAGCTTGACTAGCGGCGAGAACACCGGGGAGCTGTTTTTT | CASSLTSGENTGELFF
few | TRBJ2-7 | - | TRBV15 | TGTGCCACCAGCCTCTACTCGGGGTCCTACGAGCAGTACTTC | CATSLYSGSYEQYF
few | TRBJ2-3 | - | TRBV7-6 | TGTGCCAGCAGCTTATCTACCGCAGATACGCAGTATTTT | CASSLSTADTQYF
- | TRBJ2-5 | TRBD1 | TRBV24-1 | TGTGCCACCAGTGACTGGAACCCGGGACAGGGGAAGGAGACCCAGTACTTC | CATSDWNPGQGKETQYF